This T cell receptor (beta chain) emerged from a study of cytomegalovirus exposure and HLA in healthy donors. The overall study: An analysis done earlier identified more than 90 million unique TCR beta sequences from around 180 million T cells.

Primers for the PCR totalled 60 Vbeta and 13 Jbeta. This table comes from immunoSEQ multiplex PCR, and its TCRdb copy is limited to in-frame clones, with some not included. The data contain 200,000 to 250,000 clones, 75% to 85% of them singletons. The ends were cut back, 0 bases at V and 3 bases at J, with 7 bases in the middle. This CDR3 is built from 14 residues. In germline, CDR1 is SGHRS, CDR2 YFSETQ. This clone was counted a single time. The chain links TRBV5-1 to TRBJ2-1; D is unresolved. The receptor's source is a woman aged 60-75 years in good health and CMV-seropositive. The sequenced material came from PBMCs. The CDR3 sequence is CASSLAPVYNEQFF. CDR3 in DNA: TGCGCCAGCAGCTTGGCCCCAGTCTACAATGAGCAGTTCTTC.